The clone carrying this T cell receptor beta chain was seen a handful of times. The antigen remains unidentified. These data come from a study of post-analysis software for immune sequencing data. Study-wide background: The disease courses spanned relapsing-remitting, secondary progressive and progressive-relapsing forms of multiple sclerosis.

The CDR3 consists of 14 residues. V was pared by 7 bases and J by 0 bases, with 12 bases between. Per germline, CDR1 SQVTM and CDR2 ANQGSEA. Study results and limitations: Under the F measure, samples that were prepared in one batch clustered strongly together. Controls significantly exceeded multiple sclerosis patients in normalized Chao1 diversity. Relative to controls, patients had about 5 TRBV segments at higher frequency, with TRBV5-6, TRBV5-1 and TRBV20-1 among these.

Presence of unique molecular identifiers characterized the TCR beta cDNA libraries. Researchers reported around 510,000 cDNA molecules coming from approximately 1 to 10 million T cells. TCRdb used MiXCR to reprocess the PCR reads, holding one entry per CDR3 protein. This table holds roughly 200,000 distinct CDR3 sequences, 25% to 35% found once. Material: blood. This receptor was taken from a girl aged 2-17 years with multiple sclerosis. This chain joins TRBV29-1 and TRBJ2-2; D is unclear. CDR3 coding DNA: TGCAGCGCTGGAAGCCCGGCGAACACCGGGGAGCTGTTTTTT. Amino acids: CSAGSPANTGELFF.